This TCR beta chain was observed in a study of cytomegalovirus exposure and HLA in healthy donors. Across the study: Membership in the Caucasian-associated ancestry cluster was found for about four fifths of 300 to 400 genotyped donors. Study-wide findings and caveats: Further analysis was carried out later, and it showed several of the most significant clusters appearing linked to common viral pathogens.

A multiplex PCR was run with 60 Vbeta primers and 13 Jbeta primers. This table comes from immunoSEQ multiplex PCR, and its TCRdb copy is limited to in-frame clones, with some not included. Of approximately 140,000 clones in the sample, 65% to 90% are singletons; the top ten hold about 0.76%. A word on this clone: Its target is not known.

The sample was PBMCs. The receptor comes from a man younger than 35 in good health and CMV-seronegative.

CDR3 bases: TGTGCCAGCAGTTTTCAGTCCGGGGGCCTCCACTTT. Translating it yields CASSFQSGGLHF. This rearrangement joins TRBV27 to TRBJ1-6, with D possibly being TRBD1 (5 bases). Germline CDR1 and CDR2: MNHEY and SMNVEV (reference sequence). The CDR3 extends over 12 amino acids. Trimming removed 3 bases from V and 15 bases from J, with 12 bases in between.